Listed below are T cell receptor beta chains from one sample, sequenced in a study of control samples from healthy donors and cancer patients. Profiling relied on immunoSEQ multiplex PCR, and the TCRdb table lists in-frame clones only, not all of them. The data contain fewer than 60,000 clones, around 87% of them singletons. Sequences were obtained from PBMCs. Source of these receptors: a woman aged 55-70 years with lung cancer. CDR3s include the opening cysteine and the closing phenylalanine or tryptophan. The order of the fields is clone size, V gene, J gene, D gene, CDR3 protein, CDR3 DNA. D genes are given only for firm matches. The size of a clone is reported for some rows only, either as once, few or many, or as a class for expanded clones.

.,TRBV6-5,TRBJ2-1,.,CASSVLGSLVNEQFF,TGTGCCAGCAGCGTCCTAGGTTCTCTAGTCAATGAGCAGTTCTTC
.,TRBV7-2,TRBJ1-6,.,CASSLDRINSPLHF,TGTGCCAGCAGCTTAGACCGGATTAATTCACCCCTCCACTTT
.,TRBV29-1,TRBJ1-1,.,CSVQTALNTEAFF,TGCAGCGTTCAGACAGCTCTCAACACTGAAGCTTTCTTT
.,TRBV18,TRBJ1-6,.,CASSRDNSPLHF,TGTGCCAGCTCACGGGATAATTCACCCCTCCACTTT
.,TRBV24-1,TRBJ1-3,TRBD1,CATSVGQTGIIRITIYF,TGTGCCACCAGTGTCGGACAGACAGGGATTATTAGGATCACCATATATTTT
.,TRBV11-2,TRBJ2-6,.,CASSQRGIASGANVLTF,TGTGCCAGCAGCCAAAGGGGCATTGCCTCTGGGGCCAACGTCCTGACTTTC
.,TRBV9,TRBJ1-1,.,CASSVAVGGTGTEAFF,TGTGCCAGCAGCGTAGCTGTGGGGGGGACGGGCACTGAAGCTTTCTTT
.,TRBV10-1,TRBJ2-3,.,CASSPGVTDTQYF,TGCGCCAGCAGTCCGGGGGTCACAGATACGCAGTATTTT
.,TRBV12-5,TRBJ2-7,.,CASGLREPYEQYF,TGTGCTAGTGGTCTCAGGGAACCCTACGAGCAGTACTTC
.,TRBV5-5,TRBJ1-2,TRBD1,CASSSPGQGVFYGYTF,TGTGCCAGCAGTTCCCCGGGACAGGGAGTTTTCTATGGCTACACCTTC
.,TRBV29-1,TRBJ1-2,.,CSVGGFDGYTF,TGCAGCGTTGGGGGGTTCGACGGCTACACCTTC
few,TRBV5-6,TRBJ2-3,TRBD1,CASSFGRGYGDTQYF,TGTGCCAGCAGCTTCGGCAGGGGGTATGGAGATACGCAGTATTTT
.,TRBV5-1,TRBJ1-1,.,CASRTGSYTEAFF,TGCGCCAGCAGAACGGGTTCCTACACTGAAGCTTTCTTT
.,TRBV27,TRBJ2-7,.,CASSLSSYSYEQYF,TGTGCCAGCAGTTTATCGAGTTACTCCTACGAGCAGTACTTC